Following are 32 T cell receptor beta chains from one sample sequenced in a study of cytomegalovirus exposure and HLA in healthy donors. A multiplex PCR was run with 60 Vbeta primers and 13 Jbeta primers. Assay used: immunoSEQ multiplex PCR; TCRdb lists only in-frame clones, some missing. Recorded for this sample: approximately 120,000 clones. The sample comprised PBMCs. The origin of the receptors is a man between 18 and 35 years old in good health and CMV-seronegative.

This sequence joins TRBV19 and TRBJ2-5, with TRBD2 matching over 7 bases. This CDR3 is 15 amino acids long. Germline loops: CDR1 LNHDA, CDR2 SQIVND (reference sequence). The J segment lost 5 bases and the V segment lost 5 bases, leaving 11 bases of the junction unmatched. The CDR3 reads CASSLGLSASETQYF. CDR3 bases: TGTGCCAGTAGTTTGGGACTATCAGCGAGCGAGACCCAGTACTTC.

The V call is TRBV13, the J call TRBJ2-5; 9 nucleotides align to TRBD1. This CDR3 contains 13 residues. CDR1 is PRHDT, CDR2 FYEKMQ, per germline (reference sequence). With V trimmed by 6 bases and J by 4 bases, 3 bases remained unmatched. The CDR3 DNA is TGTGCCAGCAGTCTACAGGGGGCAGAGACCCAGTACTTC. Encoded protein: CASSLQGAETQYF. The variable domain in full, completed from reference TRBV13 and TRBJ2-5, reads AAGVIQSPRHLIKEKRETATLKCYPIPRHDTVYWYQQGPGQDPQFLISFYEKMQSDKGSIPDRFSAQQFSDYHSELNMSSLELGDSALYFCASSLQGAETQYFGPGTRLLVL.

The chain carries TRBV14 and TRBJ1-1, with 7 bases lining up with TRBD1. The CDR3 loop spans 16 amino acids. With V trimmed by 2 bases and J by 1 base, 7 bases remained unmatched. CDR1 is SGHDN, CDR2 FVKESK, per germline. CDR3 DNA: TGTGCCAGCAGCCAATTACGGACAGGACAGAACACTGAAGCTTTCTTT. The encoded protein is CASSQLRTGQNTEAFF.

V and J are TRBV6-5 and TRBJ2-2; possibly TRBD2 for D (6 bases). V was shortened by 4 bases and J by 7 bases, with 19 bases between the two germline ends. The germline V gene has CDR1 MNHEY and CDR2 SVGAGI. The CDR3 has 16 residues. The CDR3 DNA sequence: TGTGCCAGCAGTTTCCTCGCGGGACCACGGGGCGGGGAGCTGTTTTTT. Translating it yields CASSFLAGPRGGELFF.

The chain couples TRBV2 to TRBJ2-1; TRBD2 matches 13 bases. This CDR3 region has 17 residues. Trimming cost V 7 bases and J 8 bases; bases outside gene matches: 14. Germline V gene sequence: CDR1 SNHLY, CDR2 FYNNEI. The CDR3 region has the DNA TGTGCCAGCATTGGACTAGCGGGAGCGTATCGGGAGGATGAGCAGTTCTTC. Translation: CASIGLAGAYREDEQFF. Full variable domain (remainder filled in from reference TRBV2 and TRBJ2-1): EPEVTQTPSHQVTQMGQEVILRCVPISNHLYFYWYRQILGQKVEFLVSFYNNEISEKSEIFDDQFSVERPDGSNFTLKIRSTKLEDSAMYFCASIGLAGAYREDEQFFGPGTRLTVL.

The rearrangement uses TRBV15 and TRBJ2-7, with 7 bases identical to TRBD1. The CDR3 covers 16 residues. Germline assignment: CDR1 LNHNV and CDR2 YYDKDF (reference sequence). V lost 1 base and J lost 2; bases outside the gene matches: 8. Here the CDR3 DNA reads TGTGCCACCAGCAGAGTGGACGGGACAGTTACCTACGAGCAGTACTTC. As protein: CATSRVDGTVTYEQYF. Combining the CDR3 with reference TRBV15 and TRBJ2-7 gives the whole variable domain DAMVIQNPRYQVTQFGKPVTLSCSQTLNHNVMYWYQQKSSQAPKLLFHYYDKDFNNEADTPDNFQSRRPNTSFCFLDIRSPGLGDTAMYLCATSRVDGTVTYEQYFGPGTRLTVT.

This rearrangement joins TRBV5-1 to TRBJ2-5; D might be TRBD2 (6 bases). The CDR3 totals 15 residues. Germline CDR1 reads SGHRS; CDR2 reads YFSETQ. Trimming pared 0 bases from V and 5 bases from J, leaving 14 bases between. This CDR3 is CASSLGVIAEETQYF. DNA of the CDR3: TGCGCCAGCAGCTTGGGGGTCATAGCGGAGGAGACCCAGTACTTC.

The chain joins TRBV15 to TRBJ2-5; D unresolved. The V and J ends lost 0 bases and 4 bases respectively, with 6 bases between them. The CDR3 is 13 amino acids. From germline, CDR1 is LNHNV and CDR2 YYDKDF (reference sequence). The CDR3 sequence is CATSRDPRETQYF. The DNA for the CDR3 is TGTGCCACCAGCAGAGATCCGAGAGAGACCCAGTACTTC.

The gene calls are TRBV2 and TRBJ1-1; D call uncertain. There are 12 residues in the CDR3. V gave up 3 bases and J gave up 6 bases, with 8 bases separating them. The germline V gene encodes CDR1 SNHLY and CDR2 FYNNEI. CDR3 region: CASSDFEAEAFF. CDR3 DNA sequence: TGTGCCAGCAGTGATTTCGAGGCTGAAGCTTTCTTT.

This sequence joins TRBV2 and TRBJ1-3; D gene uncertain. Germline CDR1 reads SNHLY; CDR2 reads FYNNEI. The V end lost 10 bases, the J end lost 8 bases, and 9 bases lay between the germline ends. The CDR3 is 10 amino acids. CDR3 DNA: TGTGCCACCTCCCGGGACACCATATATTTT. This gives the protein CATSRDTIYF. Supplemented by reference TRBV2 and TRBJ1-3, the full variable domain reads EPEVTQTPSHQVTQMGQEVILRCVPISNHLYFYWYRQILGQKVEFLVSFYNNEISEKSEIFDDQFSVERPDGSNFTLKIRSTKLEDSAMYFCATSRDTIYFGEGSWLTVV.

The J gene is TRBJ2-3, the V gene TRBV5-1; 11 nucleotides agree with TRBD2. The CDR3 covers 17 residues. CDR1 and CDR2 from the germline V gene are SGHRS and YFSETQ. The V segment lost 1 base and the J segment 0 bases; nucleotides outside the gene matches: 4. The CDR3, as DNA: TGCGCCAGCAGCTTGACGACTAGCGGGACAAGCACAGATACGCAGTATTTT. It specifies CASSLTTSGTSTDTQYF.

The chain combines TRBV5-5 with TRBJ1-2; maybe TRBD1 (5 bases). Trimming took 4 bases from V and 0 from J, leaving 13 bases between them. CDR3 size: 15 residues. Germline CDR1 reads SGHKS; CDR2 reads YYEKEE (reference sequence). CDR3 amino acids: CASSPRQSSNYGYTF. CDR3 nucleotides: TGTGCCAGCAGCCCCCGACAGAGTTCTAACTATGGCTACACCTTC.

V and J are TRBV6-1 and TRBJ2-7; D is possibly TRBD1 (5 bases). Trimming took off 7 bases at V and 0 bases at J, with 13 bases between the two ends. Germline V lookup: CDR1 MNHNS, CDR2 SASEGT. The CDR3 is 14 amino acids. The chain's CDR3 is CASTLRVVSYEQYF. For the CDR3, the DNA is TGTGCCAGCACTCTCAGGGTCGTCTCCTACGAGCAGTACTTC.

This chain links TRBV6-6 with TRBJ2-7, with D perhaps TRBD2 (6 bases). V was shortened by 1 base and J by 5 bases, with 12 bases between the two germline ends. This CDR3 has 14 amino acids. Germline values: CDR1 MNHNY, CDR2 SVGAGI (reference sequence). The CDR3 DNA sequence: TGTGCCAGCAGTTACTTAATCGGGGGTGACGAGCAGTACTTC. It encodes CASSYLIGGDEQYF.

The chain uses TRBV5-8 and TRBJ2-7, with 7 bases fitting TRBD1. Per germline, CDR1 SGHTS and CDR2 YDEGEE. V gave up 1 base and J gave up 2 bases; unmatched junction bases: 3. This CDR3 has 14 residues. CDR3 in DNA: TGTGCCAGCAGCTTGTATCAGGGGGCCTACGAGCAGTACTTC. Translating it yields CASSLYQGAYEQYF.

For this clone: Other DNA sequences in this sample translate to the same CDR3. The chain couples TRBV4-1 to TRBJ2-5, with TRBD2 matching over 7 bases. Germline loops: CDR1 MGHRA, CDR2 YSYEKL. The CDR3 has 13 amino acids. Trimming at V came to 1 base and at J to 7 bases, leaving 3 bases not matched to a gene. CDR3 residues: CASSQGGGRTQYF. The CDR3 DNA reads as TGCGCCAGCAGCCAAGGGGGGGGAAGGACCCAGTACTTC.

This chain links TRBV30 with TRBJ2-1; 9 bases map to TRBD2. Germline CDR1 reads GTSNPN; CDR2 reads SVGIG (reference sequence). The junction had 5 bases not matched to a gene; V was cut back by 0 bases and J by 5 bases. CDR3 length: 15 residues. Written as DNA, the CDR3 is TGTGCCTGGAGTGTACGCGGGGGGGAGGACAATGAGCAGTTCTTC. Translation gives CAWSVRGGEDNEQFF.

V and J are TRBV6-5 and TRBJ2-2; D is perhaps TRBD2 (7 bases). This CDR3 is built from 15 residues. Trimming cost V 6 bases and J 5 bases, with 16 bases left between them. Germline CDR1 and CDR2: MNHEY and SVGAGI. CDR3 bases: TGTGCCAGCAGCCCTCAGGGGAGGGGGACCGGGGAGCTGTTTTTT. This sequence encodes CASSPQGRGTGELFF.

The CDR3 DNA reads as TGTGCCAGCAGCTCCGGGACCTACGAGCAGTACTTC. The encoded protein is CASSSGTYEQYF. The chain uses TRBV7-2 and TRBJ2-7; perhaps TRBD2 as D (5 bases). Germline CDR1 SGHTA, CDR2 FQGNSA. The CDR3 covers 12 residues. Trimming left V 4 bases short and J 2 bases short, with 6 bases between.

Concerning this clone itself: Mismatch with germline at one junction end may stem from a read error. The V gene is TRBV6-1, the J gene TRBJ1-2; D is perhaps TRBD1 (5 bases). The CDR3 runs to 15 residues. Germline CDR1 and CDR2: MNHNS and SASEGT. The CDR3 spells CASSKAGPSNYGYTF. CDR3 coding DNA: TGTGCCAGCAGTAAAGCGGGGCCATCAAACTATGGCTACACCTTC.

The gene calls are TRBV5-6 and TRBJ1-5, with 9 bases that match TRBD1. This CDR3 spans 14 amino acids. Germline lookup yields CDR1 SGHDT and CDR2 YYEEEE. The CDR3: CAGGTGIGNQPQHF. Here the CDR3 DNA reads TGTGCAGGGGGGACAGGGATCGGCAATCAGCCCCAGCATTTT.

V usage is TRBV9 and J usage is TRBJ2-3; D gene uncertain. V was trimmed by 4 bases and J by 1 base, leaving 10 bases between them. In germline, CDR1 is SGDLS, CDR2 YYNGEE. The CDR3 consists of 14 residues. CDR3: CASSSSPGTDTQYF. The CDR3 DNA is TGTGCCAGCAGCTCCTCACCGGGCACAGATACGCAGTATTTT.

The chain carries TRBV2 and TRBJ2-7; 8 nucleotides align to TRBD1. CDR1 is SNHLY, CDR2 FYNNEI, per germline. Germline trimming cut 2 bases from V and 2 bases from J; bases unmatched to any gene: 2. The CDR3 loop spans 14 amino acids. The CDR3 sequence is CASSEQGATYEQYF. CDR3 bases: TGTGCCAGCAGTGAACAGGGGGCAACCTACGAGCAGTACTTC.

The gene calls are TRBV2 and TRBJ1-5, with 7 bases aligning to TRBD1. The CDR3 loop spans 15 amino acids. The germline V gene has CDR1 SNHLY and CDR2 FYNNEI. Trimming at V came to 6 bases and at J to 0 bases, leaving 5 bases not matched to a gene. DNA of the CDR3: TGTGCCAGCAGCCCCGGGACAGATAGCAATCAGCCCCAGCATTTT. It codes for CASSPGTDSNQPQHF. The variable domain in full, with the rest retrieved from reference TRBV2 and TRBJ1-5, is EPEVTQTPSHQVTQMGQEVILRCVPISNHLYFYWYRQILGQKVEFLVSFYNNEISEKSEIFDDQFSVERPDGSNFTLKIRSTKLEDSAMYFCASSPGTDSNQPQHFGDGTRLSIL.

The chain is built from TRBV5-1 and TRBJ2-7, with 9 bases matching TRBD2. J was trimmed by 6 bases and V by 0 bases; bases with no gene match: 13. CDR3 length: 17 residues. Germline CDR1 is SGHRS and CDR2 is YFSETQ. The CDR3 loop reads CASSLVRAGGSFGEQYF. CDR3 in DNA: TGCGCCAGCAGCTTGGTTCGAGCGGGGGGTTCCTTTGGCGAGCAGTACTTC.

The rearrangement uses TRBV30 and TRBJ2-7; 8 nucleotides line up with TRBD1. The CDR3 covers 11 residues. The junction had 1 base not matched to a gene; V was cut back by 4 bases and J by 5 bases. Germline V gene lookup returns CDR1 GTSNPN and CDR2 SVGIG (reference sequence). CDR3 loop: CAWTGGDEQYF. The CDR3 nucleotides are TGTGCCTGGACAGGGGGCGACGAGCAGTACTTC. The full variable domain, in which reference TRBV30 and TRBJ2-7 provide the parts outside the CDR3, is SQTIHQWPATLVQPVGSPLSLECTVEGTSNPNLYWYRQAAGRGLQLLFYSVGIGQISSEVPQNLSASRPQDRQFILSSKKLLLSDSGFYLCAWTGGDEQYFGPGTRLTVT.

The chain joins TRBV30 to TRBJ1-1; 9 nucleotides match TRBD1. The germline gives CDR1 GTSNPN, CDR2 SVGIG (reference sequence). There are 14 residues in the CDR3. J lost 5 bases, V lost 3 bases, and 7 bases had no gene match. The CDR3 DNA sequence: TGTGCCTGGAGACCACCGGGACAGGGAACTGAAGCTTTCTTT. It encodes CAWRPPGQGTEAFF.

The gene calls are TRBV6-5 and TRBJ2-7, with D perhaps matching TRBD2 (5 bases). CDR3 length equals 14 residues. CDR1 is MNHEY, CDR2 SVGAGI, per germline. The V end lost 2 bases, the J end lost 1 base, and 9 bases lay between the germline ends. The CDR3 is CASSYTGSSYEQYF. The CDR3 nucleotides are TGTGCCAGCAGTTACACGGGGTCTTCCTACGAGCAGTACTTC.

The chain uses TRBV18 and TRBJ2-1; 7 bases map to TRBD2. With V trimmed by 2 bases and J by 10 bases, 2 bases remained unmatched. The CDR3 loop spans 12 amino acids. CDR1 is KGHSH and CDR2 is LQKENI in the germline V gene. CDR3 sequence reads: CASSPAGDEQFF. The CDR3 DNA reads as TGTGCCAGCTCACCAGCGGGGGACGAGCAGTTCTTC.

The rearrangement uses TRBV15 and TRBJ2-5; TRBD2 agrees at 7 bases. Germline V gene lookup returns CDR1 LNHNV and CDR2 YYDKDF (reference sequence). The CDR3 is made up of 13 amino acids. V dropped 5 bases and J dropped 1; count of bases not matched to a gene: 1. The chain's CDR3 is CATSPSGQETQYF. For the CDR3, the DNA is TGTGCCACCAGCCCTAGCGGCCAAGAGACCCAGTACTTC.

In regard to this clone: Other DNA sequences in this sample translate to the same CDR3. This chain uses TRBV5-4 with TRBJ2-7, with D tentatively TRBD1 (6 bases). The CDR3 loop spans 14 amino acids. With 4 bases removed from V and 2 bases from J, the gap between germline ends came to 13 bases. Germline lookup yields CDR1 SGHNT and CDR2 YYREEE (reference sequence). CDR3 region: CASSPGQGPYEQYF. Here the CDR3 DNA reads TGTGCCAGCAGCCCCGGGCAGGGGCCCTACGAGCAGTACTTC.

The rearrangement uses TRBV19 and TRBJ1-1; possibly TRBD1 for D (6 bases). Trimming took off 6 bases at V and 0 bases at J, with 8 bases between the two ends. Germline CDR1 LNHDA, CDR2 SQIVND (reference sequence). The length of the CDR3 is 13 residues. The CDR3: CASRRTVNTEAFF. The CDR3 DNA reads as TGTGCCAGTAGGAGGACAGTGAACACTGAAGCTTTCTTT. The complete variable domain, with remaining parts taken from reference TRBV19 and TRBJ1-1, reads DGGITQSPKYLFRKEGQNVTLSCEQNLNHDAMYWYRQDPGQGLRLIYYSQIVNDFQKGDIAEGYSVSREKKESFPLTVTSAQKNPTAFYLCASRRTVNTEAFFGQGTRLTVV.